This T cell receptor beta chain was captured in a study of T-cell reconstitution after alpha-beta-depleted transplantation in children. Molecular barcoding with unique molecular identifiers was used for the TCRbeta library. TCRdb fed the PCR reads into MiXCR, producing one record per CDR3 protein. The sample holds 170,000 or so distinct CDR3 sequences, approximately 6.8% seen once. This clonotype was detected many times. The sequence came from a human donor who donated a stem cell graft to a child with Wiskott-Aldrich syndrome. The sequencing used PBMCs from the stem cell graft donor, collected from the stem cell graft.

CDR3 DNA: TGTGCCAGCAGTTTAATACCCGATACGCAGTATTTT. Translating it yields CASSLIPDTQYF. This chain joins TRBV12-3 or TRBV12-4 and TRBJ2-3; no reliable D call. CDR3 length: 12 amino acids. V was clipped by 2 bases and J by 6 bases, with 6 bases between them.